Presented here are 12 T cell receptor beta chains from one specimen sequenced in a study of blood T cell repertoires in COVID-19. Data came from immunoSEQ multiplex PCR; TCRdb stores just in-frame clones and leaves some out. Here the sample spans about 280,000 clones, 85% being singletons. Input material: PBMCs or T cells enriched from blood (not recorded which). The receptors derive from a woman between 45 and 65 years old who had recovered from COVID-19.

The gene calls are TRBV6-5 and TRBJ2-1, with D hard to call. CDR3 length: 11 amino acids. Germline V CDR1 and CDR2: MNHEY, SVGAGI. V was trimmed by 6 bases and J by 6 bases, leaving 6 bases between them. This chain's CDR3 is CASSRSNEQFF. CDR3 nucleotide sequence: TGTGCCAGCAGCCGGAGCAATGAGCAGTTCTTC.

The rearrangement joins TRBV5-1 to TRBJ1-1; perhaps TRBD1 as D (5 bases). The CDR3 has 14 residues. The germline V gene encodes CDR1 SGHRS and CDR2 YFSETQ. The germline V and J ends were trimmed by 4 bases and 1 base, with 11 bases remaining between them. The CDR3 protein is CASSTGPGNTEAFF. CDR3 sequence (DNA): TGCGCCAGCAGCACAGGACCGGGGAACACTGAAGCTTTCTTT.

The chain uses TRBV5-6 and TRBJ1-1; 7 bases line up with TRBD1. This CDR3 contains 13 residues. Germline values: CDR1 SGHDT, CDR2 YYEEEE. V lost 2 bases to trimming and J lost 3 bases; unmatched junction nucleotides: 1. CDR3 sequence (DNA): TGTGCCAGCAGCTTAACAGGGGACACTGAAGCTTTCTTT. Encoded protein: CASSLTGDTEAFF.

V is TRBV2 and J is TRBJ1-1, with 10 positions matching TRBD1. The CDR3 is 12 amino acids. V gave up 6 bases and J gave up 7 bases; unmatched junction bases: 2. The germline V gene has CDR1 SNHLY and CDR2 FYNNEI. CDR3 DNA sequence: TGTGCCAGCAGGGGGGACAGGGGTGAAGCTTTCTTT. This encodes CASRGDRGEAFF.

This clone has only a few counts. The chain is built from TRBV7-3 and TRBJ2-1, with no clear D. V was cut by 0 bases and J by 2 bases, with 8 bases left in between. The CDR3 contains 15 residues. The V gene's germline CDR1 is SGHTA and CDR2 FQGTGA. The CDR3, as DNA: TGTGCCAGCAGCTTAACGCCGGCGGCCTACAATGAGCAGTTCTTC. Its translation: CASSLTPAAYNEQFF.

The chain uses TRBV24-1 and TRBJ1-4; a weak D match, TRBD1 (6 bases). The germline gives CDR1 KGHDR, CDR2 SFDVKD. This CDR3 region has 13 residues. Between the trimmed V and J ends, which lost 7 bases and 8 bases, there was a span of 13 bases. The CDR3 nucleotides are TGTGCCACCAGCCAGGGAAGGGGGGAAAAACTGTTTTTT. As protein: CATSQGRGEKLFF.

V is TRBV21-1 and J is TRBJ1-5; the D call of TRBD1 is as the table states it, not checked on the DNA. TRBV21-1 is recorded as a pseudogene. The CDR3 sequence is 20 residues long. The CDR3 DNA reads TGTGCCAGCAGCAAAGAGGCCATGCGGGTGACAGGTCGTAGCAATCAGCCCCAGCATTTT. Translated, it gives CASSKEAMRVTGRSNQPQHF.

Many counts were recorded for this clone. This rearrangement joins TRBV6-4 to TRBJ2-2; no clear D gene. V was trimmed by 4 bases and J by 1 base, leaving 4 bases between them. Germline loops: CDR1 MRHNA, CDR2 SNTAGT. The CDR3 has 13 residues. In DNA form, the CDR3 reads TGTGCCAGCAGTGCAGGGAACACCGGGGAGCTGTTTTTT. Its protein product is CASSAGNTGELFF.

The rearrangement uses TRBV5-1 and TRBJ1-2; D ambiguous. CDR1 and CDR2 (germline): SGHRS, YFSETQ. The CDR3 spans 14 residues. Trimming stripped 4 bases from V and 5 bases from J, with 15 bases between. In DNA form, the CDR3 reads TGCGCCAGCAGCGTGACCAACGGGAATTATGGCTACACCTTC. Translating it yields CASSVTNGNYGYTF.

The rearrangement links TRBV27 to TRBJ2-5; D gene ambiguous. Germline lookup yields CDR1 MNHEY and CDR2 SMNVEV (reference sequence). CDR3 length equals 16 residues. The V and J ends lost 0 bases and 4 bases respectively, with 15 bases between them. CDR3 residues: CASSLSRVSMGETQYF. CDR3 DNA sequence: TGTGCCAGCAGTTTATCTCGGGTCTCGATGGGAGAGACCCAGTACTTC.

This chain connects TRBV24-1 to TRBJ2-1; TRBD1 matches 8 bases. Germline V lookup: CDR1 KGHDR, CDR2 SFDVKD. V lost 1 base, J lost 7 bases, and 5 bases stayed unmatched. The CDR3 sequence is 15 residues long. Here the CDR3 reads CATSDLQGGLNEQFF. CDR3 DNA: TGTGCCACCAGTGATTTACAGGGGGGTTTGAATGAGCAGTTCTTC.

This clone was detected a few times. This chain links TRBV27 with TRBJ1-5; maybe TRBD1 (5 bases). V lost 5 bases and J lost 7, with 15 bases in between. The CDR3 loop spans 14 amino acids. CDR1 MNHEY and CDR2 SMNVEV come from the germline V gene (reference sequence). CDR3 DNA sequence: TGTGCCAGCAGTCCATGGGGTGGGGGGCAGCCCCAGCATTTT. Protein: CASSPWGGGQPQHF.